This TCR beta chain was recovered during a study of blood T cells in healthy people across ages. V lost 6 bases, J lost 4 bases, and 5 bases stayed unmatched. This CDR3 is 13 amino acids long. Sample-barcoded 5' priming and a J-beta primer mix drove a second PCR of roughly 7 to 11 cycles. The authors tagged each cDNA molecule using a template-switch adaptor with 12 random nucleotides. TCRdb reprocessed the 5' RACE reads with MiXCR, giving one entry per CDR3 protein. Among over 1.5 million distinct CDR3 sequences listed, roughly 52% were seen once. Every sample yielded at least 6.5 million isolated PBMCs. With each sample, at least 5.5 micrograms of total RNA were extracted.

The sequence derives from a woman aged 40 to 49 in good health. V is TRBV12-3 or TRBV12-4 and J is TRBJ1-2; 7 bases are a match to TRBD1. Sequencing was done on a sample of blood. CDR3 coding DNA: TGTGCCAGCAGGTCGACAGGGATCTATGGCTACACCTTC. This encodes CASRSTGIYGYTF.